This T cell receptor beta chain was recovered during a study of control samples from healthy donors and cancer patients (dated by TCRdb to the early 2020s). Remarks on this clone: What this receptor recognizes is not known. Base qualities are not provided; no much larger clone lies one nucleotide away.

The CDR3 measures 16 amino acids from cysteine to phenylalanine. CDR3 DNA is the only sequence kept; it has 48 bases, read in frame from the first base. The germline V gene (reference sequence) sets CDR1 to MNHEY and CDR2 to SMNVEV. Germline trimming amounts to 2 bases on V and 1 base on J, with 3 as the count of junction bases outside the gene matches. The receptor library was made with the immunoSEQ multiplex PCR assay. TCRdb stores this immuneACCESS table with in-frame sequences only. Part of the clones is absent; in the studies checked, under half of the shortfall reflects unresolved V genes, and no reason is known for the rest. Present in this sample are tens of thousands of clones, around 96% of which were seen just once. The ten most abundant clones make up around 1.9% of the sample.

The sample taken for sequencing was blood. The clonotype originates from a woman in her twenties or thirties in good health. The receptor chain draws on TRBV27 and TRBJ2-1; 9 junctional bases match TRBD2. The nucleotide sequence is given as TGTGCCAGCAGTTTAGGGACTAGCTTATCCTACAATGAGCAGTTCTTC. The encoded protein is CASSLGTSLSYNEQFF.